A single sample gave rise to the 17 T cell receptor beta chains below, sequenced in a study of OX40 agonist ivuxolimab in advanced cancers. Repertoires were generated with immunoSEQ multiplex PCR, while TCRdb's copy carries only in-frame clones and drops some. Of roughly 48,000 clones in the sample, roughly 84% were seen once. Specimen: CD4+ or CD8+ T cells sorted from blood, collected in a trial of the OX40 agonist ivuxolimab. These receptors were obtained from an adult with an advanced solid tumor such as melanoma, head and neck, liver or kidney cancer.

In DNA form, the CDR3 reads TGTGCCAGTAGTTCACGGGTGGGGCAAGGGAGCGAGCAGTACTTC. Residues: CASSSRVGQGSEQYF. This chain links TRBV19 with TRBJ2-7, with D perhaps assigned TRBD1 or TRBD2 (5 bases each). The CDR3 sequence is 15 residues long. The V gene lost 5 bases and the J gene lost 6 bases, with 20 bases spanning the gap. The germline CDR1 and CDR2 sequences are LNHDA and SQIVND (reference sequence).

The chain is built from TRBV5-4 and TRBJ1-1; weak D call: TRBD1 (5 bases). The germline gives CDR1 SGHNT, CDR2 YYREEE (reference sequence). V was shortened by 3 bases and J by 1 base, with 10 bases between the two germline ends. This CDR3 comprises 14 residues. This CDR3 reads CASSSYRKNTEAFF. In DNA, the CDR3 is TGTGCCAGCAGCTCGTACAGGAAGAACACTGAAGCTTTCTTT.

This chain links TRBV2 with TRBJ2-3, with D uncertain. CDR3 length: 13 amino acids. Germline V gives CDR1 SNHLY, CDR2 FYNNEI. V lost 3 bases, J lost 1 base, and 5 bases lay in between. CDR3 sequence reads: CASSEWGTDTQYF. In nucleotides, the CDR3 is TGTGCCAGCAGTGAGTGGGGCACAGATACGCAGTATTTT.

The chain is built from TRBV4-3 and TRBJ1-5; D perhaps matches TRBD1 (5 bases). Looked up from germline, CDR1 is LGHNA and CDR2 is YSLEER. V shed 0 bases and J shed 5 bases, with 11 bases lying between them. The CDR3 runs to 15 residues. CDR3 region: CASSQDWTNDQPQHF. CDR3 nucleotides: TGCGCCAGCAGCCAAGATTGGACAAATGATCAGCCCCAGCATTTT.

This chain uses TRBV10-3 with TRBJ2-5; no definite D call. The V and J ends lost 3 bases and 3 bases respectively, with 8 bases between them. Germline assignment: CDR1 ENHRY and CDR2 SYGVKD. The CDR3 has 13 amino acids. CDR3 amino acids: CAISDGNEETQYF. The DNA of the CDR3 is TGTGCCATCAGTGATGGGAATGAAGAGACCCAGTACTTC.

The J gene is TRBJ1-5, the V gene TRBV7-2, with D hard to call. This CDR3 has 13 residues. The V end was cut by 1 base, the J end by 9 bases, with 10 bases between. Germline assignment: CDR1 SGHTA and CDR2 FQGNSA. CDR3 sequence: CASSLDGFGPQHF. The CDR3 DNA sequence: TGTGCCAGCAGCTTAGACGGGTTTGGGCCCCAGCATTTT.

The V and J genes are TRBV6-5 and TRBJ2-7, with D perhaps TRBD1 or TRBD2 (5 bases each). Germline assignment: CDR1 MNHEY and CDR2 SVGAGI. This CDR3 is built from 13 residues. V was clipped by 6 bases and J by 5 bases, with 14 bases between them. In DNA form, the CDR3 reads TGTGCCAGCAGGTCCGGGGCCTTCAACGAGCAGTACTTC. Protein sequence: CASRSGAFNEQYF.

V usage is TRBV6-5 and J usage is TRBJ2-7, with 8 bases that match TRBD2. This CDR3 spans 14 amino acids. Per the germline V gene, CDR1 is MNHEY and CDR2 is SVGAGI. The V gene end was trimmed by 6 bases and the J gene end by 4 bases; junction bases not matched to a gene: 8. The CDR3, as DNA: TGTGCCAGCAGGGACGGGGGGGTTTTATACGAGCAGTACTTC. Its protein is CASRDGGVLYEQYF.

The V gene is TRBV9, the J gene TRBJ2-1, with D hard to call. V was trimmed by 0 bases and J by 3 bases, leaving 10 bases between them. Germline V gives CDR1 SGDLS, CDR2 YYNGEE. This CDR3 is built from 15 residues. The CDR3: CASSVGFTSYNEQFF. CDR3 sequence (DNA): TGTGCCAGCAGCGTAGGATTTACGAGCTACAATGAGCAGTTCTTC.

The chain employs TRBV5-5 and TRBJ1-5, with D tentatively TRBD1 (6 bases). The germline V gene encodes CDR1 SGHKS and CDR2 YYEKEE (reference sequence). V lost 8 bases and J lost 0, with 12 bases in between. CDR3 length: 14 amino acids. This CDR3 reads CASNTGNSNQPQHF. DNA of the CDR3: TGTGCCAGTAACACAGGGAATAGCAATCAGCCCCAGCATTTT. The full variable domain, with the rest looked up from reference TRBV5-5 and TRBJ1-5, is DAGVTQSPTHLIKTRGQQVTLRCSPISGHKSVSWYQQVLGQGPQFIFQYYEKEERGRGNFPDRFSARQFPNYSSELNVNALLLGDSALYLCASNTGNSNQPQHFGDGTRLSIL.

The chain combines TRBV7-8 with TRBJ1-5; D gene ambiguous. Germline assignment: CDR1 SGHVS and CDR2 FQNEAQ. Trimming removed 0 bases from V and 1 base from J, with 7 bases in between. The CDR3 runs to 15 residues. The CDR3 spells CASSLARVSNQPQHF. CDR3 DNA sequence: TGTGCCAGCAGCTTAGCTCGGGTAAGCAATCAGCCCCAGCATTTT.

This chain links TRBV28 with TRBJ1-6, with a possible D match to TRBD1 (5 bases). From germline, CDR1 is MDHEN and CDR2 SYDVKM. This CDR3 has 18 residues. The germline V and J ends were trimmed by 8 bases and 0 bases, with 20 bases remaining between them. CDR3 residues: CASLTPAGGRSYNSPLHF. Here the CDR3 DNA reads TGTGCCAGCTTAACCCCCGCCGGGGGTCGCTCCTATAATTCACCCCTCCACTTT.

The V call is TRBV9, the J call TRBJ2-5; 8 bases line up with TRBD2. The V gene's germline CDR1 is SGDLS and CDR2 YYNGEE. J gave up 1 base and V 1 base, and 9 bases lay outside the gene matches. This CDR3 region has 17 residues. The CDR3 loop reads CASSVYGGGPLQETQYF. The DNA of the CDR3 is TGTGCCAGCAGCGTATACGGCGGGGGGCCGCTCCAAGAGACCCAGTACTTC.

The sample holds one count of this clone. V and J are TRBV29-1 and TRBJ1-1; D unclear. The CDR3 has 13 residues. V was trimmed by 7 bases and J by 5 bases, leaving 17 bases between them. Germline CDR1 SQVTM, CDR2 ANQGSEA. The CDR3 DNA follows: TGCAGCGCGGAGGCCGGGAGAGGGACTGAAGCTTTCTTT. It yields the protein CSAEAGRGTEAFF.

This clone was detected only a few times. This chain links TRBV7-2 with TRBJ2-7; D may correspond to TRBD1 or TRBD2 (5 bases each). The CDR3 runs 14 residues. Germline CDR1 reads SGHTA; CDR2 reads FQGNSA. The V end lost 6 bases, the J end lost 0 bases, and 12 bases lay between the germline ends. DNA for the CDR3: TGTGCCAGCAGGAGGGGCCTAAGCTCCTACGAGCAGTACTTC. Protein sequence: CASRRGLSSYEQYF.

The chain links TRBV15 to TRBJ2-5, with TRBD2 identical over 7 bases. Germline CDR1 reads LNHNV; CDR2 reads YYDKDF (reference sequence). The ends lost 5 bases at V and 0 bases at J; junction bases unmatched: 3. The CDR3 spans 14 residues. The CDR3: CATSGGGYQETQYF. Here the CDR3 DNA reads TGTGCCACCAGCGGGGGAGGGTACCAAGAGACCCAGTACTTC.

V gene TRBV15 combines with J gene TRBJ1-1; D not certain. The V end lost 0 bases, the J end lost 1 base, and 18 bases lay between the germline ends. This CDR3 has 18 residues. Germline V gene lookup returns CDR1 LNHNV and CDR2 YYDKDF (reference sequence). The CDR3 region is CATSRDLPGRRPNTEAFF. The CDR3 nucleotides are TGTGCCACCAGCAGAGATCTGCCAGGCCGTCGACCGAACACTGAAGCTTTCTTT.